This TCR beta chain was sequenced during a study of vaccination effects on CD4 cells after COVID-19. About the study: The median interval between the second dose and post-vaccine sampling was 72 days. Every well housed about 1.8 million PBMC, which grew in culture alongside around 11 IU/ml IL-2 and roughly 9.9 ug/ml peptides.

Following 10 days of culture, CD4+ T cells were isolated. All participants had two doses of either the BNT162b2 or mRNA-1273 vaccine. Vaccinated recipients, who were negative for nucleocapsid antibodies, had no history of SARS-CoV-2 infection. The CDR3 is 14 residues long. Germline V gene lookup returns CDR1 LNHDA and CDR2 SQIVND (reference sequence). V was clipped by 5 bases and J by 4 bases, with 14 bases between them. About this clone itself: The antigen is not known.

The data were produced by immunoSEQ multiplex PCR, yet TCRdb's version contains in-frame clones alone and is incomplete. The repertoire holds about 73,000 clones, with roughly four fifths as singletons. The receptor was isolated from a human donor who received a COVID-19 vaccine. The input for sequencing was CD4+ T cells from PBMCs cultured without peptide, taken after COVID-19 vaccination. The chain carries TRBV19 and TRBJ1-1; D gene uncertain. The CDR3 DNA follows: TGTGCCAGTAGTCTAATAGGTGCTGGCACTGAAGCTTTCTTT. This encodes CASSLIGAGTEAFF.